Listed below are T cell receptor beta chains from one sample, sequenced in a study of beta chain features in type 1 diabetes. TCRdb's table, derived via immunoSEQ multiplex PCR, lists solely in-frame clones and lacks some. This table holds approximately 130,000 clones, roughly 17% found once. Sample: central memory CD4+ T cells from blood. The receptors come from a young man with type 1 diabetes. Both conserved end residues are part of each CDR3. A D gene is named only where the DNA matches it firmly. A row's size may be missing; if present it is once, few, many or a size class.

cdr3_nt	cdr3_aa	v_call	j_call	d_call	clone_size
TGTGCCATCAGTGACCCCGGGATTTCCTACGAGCAGTACTTC	CAISDPGISYEQYF	TRBV10-3	TRBJ2-7	-	few
TGTGCCAGCAGTTCCCAGGGAAGCGTAACCGGGGAGCTGTTTTTT	CASSSQGSVTGELFF	TRBV6-6	TRBJ2-2	-	-
TGCGCCAGCAGCCAAGTATCGTTTTTTGGCGGCCGAACCGACAATGAGCAGTTCTTC	CASSQVSFFGGRTDNEQFF	TRBV4-3	TRBJ2-1	-	many
TGTGCCTGGAGCACAGGGCACTTCACAGATACGCAGTATTTT	CAWSTGHFTDTQYF	TRBV30	TRBJ2-3	-	few
TGTGCCAGCTCACCACCGACAAATCGGTTTAACTATGGCTACACCTTC	CASSPPTNRFNYGYTF	TRBV18	TRBJ1-2	-	few
TGCGCCAGCAGCCCTTGGGGGCAGGGCGAAAAACTGTTTTTT	CASSPWGQGEKLFF	TRBV5-1	TRBJ1-4	-	-
TGTGCCAGCAGTGACGGCATCCGCTCCTACGAGCAGTACTTC	CASSDGIRSYEQYF	TRBV2	TRBJ2-7	-	-
TGTGCCAGCAGCCCGATGGGTCAGGAGACCCAGTACTTC	CASSPMGQETQYF	TRBV7-2	TRBJ2-5	-	-
TGTGCCAGCAGCTCCCCTGGAGCGACCGAAGAGACCCAGTACTTC	CASSSPGATEETQYF	TRBV5-4	TRBJ2-5	-	-
TGTGCCAGCAGTGAACAGGGGGCCTCCTACGAGCAGTACTTC	CASSEQGASYEQYF	TRBV2	TRBJ2-7	TRBD1	once
TGTGCCAGCAGTGTCCCTGGGCTAGCGGTGAATACGCAGTATTTT	CASSVPGLAVNTQYF	TRBV27	TRBJ2-3	TRBD2	few
TGTGCCAGCAGCACTACCGGGACAGTATACGAAAAACTGTTTTTT	CASSTTGTVYEKLFF	TRBV6-5	TRBJ1-4	TRBD1	-
TGTGCCAGCAGGTCTTTGTATTGGTCCACAGATACGCAGTATTTT	CASRSLYWSTDTQYF	TRBV6-5	TRBJ2-3	-	many
TGTGCCAGCAGCTTGCAAGCTTCCTCCTACGAGCAGTACTTC	CASSLQASSYEQYF	TRBV5-6	TRBJ2-7	-	-
TGCAGCGGCGGGACAGAGGGTGAAAAACTGTTTTTT	CSGGTEGEKLFF	TRBV29-1	TRBJ1-4	TRBD1	-
TGCGCCAGCAGCTTGGACCCGAGTAGCTCCTACAATGAGCAGTTCTTC	CASSLDPSSSYNEQFF	TRBV5-1	TRBJ2-1	-	-
TGCAGTGCCCGGACGGACTATGGCTACACCTTC	CSARTDYGYTF	TRBV20-1	TRBJ1-2	-	-
TGTGCCAGCAGCCCCGGTGTGCGGGCCGAGGGGGAGACCCAGTACTTC	CASSPGVRAEGETQYF	TRBV7-2	TRBJ2-5	-	-
TGCGCCAGCAGCCAAGATCTGTATATTGTGGGAGGGAGCTCCTACGAGCAGTACTTC	CASSQDLYIVGGSSYEQYF	TRBV4-1	TRBJ2-7	TRBD2	-
TGCAGTGCGCAGGGAAGCGACGAGCAGTACTTC	CSAQGSDEQYF	TRBV20-1	TRBJ2-7	-	few
TGTGCCAGCAGCTCCGGGAGTTACATTCAGTACTTC	CASSSGSYIQYF	TRBV9	TRBJ2-4	-	-
TGTGCCAGCAGCTTAACACGTGCACCTGATACGCAGTATTTT	CASSLTRAPDTQYF	TRBV7-9	TRBJ2-3	-	many
TGTGCCAGCAGCTTGGGCGTTGGTGATGGCTACACCTTC	CASSLGVGDGYTF	TRBV5-4	TRBJ1-2	-	many
TGTGCCAGCAGCTTAGCCTATATAAGCACAGATACGCAGTATTTT	CASSLAYISTDTQYF	TRBV7-2	TRBJ2-3	-	-
TGTGCCAGCAGAGTCTCCGGGGGTCAAGAGACCCAGTACTTC	CASRVSGGQETQYF	TRBV28	TRBJ2-5	-	once
TGTGCCAGCAGTGTTCAGACTAGCGGCACAGATACGCAGTATTTT	CASSVQTSGTDTQYF	TRBV2	TRBJ2-3	TRBD2	few
TGTGCCAGCAGCTGGACTAGCGGGAGCCAAGAGACCCAGTACTTC	CASSWTSGSQETQYF	TRBV5-4	TRBJ2-5	TRBD2	few
TGCAGTGCTACTAGGGGAGTTACGCAGTATTTT	CSATRGVTQYF	TRBV20-1	TRBJ2-3	-	-
TGTGCCAGCAATCGAGGGGCAACTAATGAAAAACTGTTTTTT	CASNRGATNEKLFF	TRBV2	TRBJ1-4	-	-
TGCGCCAGCAGCTTGAGACAGTTCTATGGCTACACCTTC	CASSLRQFYGYTF	TRBV5-1	TRBJ1-2	-	few
TGTGCCAGCCTGGACAGGTTCTCCTACGAGCAGTACTTC	CASLDRFSYEQYF	TRBV27	TRBJ2-7	TRBD1	few
TGTGCCAGCAGCCGGAGCCCCAATGAGCAGTTCTTC	CASSRSPNEQFF	TRBV5-4	TRBJ2-1	-	few
TGTGCCAGCAGTTTCGAACAGATACGACGTAATGGCTACACCTTC	CASSFEQIRRNGYTF	TRBV28	TRBJ1-2	-	few